The 8 T cell receptor beta chains listed next were all sequenced from one sample in a study of blood T cell repertoires in COVID-19. Assay: immunoSEQ multiplex PCR; the TCRdb copy retains only in-frame clones and omits some. The table includes some 53,000 clones, 75% to 90% detected once. The sample comprised peripheral blood. All receptors come from a man aged 60 to 69 with active COVID-19.

J is TRBJ2-7 and V is TRBV29-1, with no clear D. The CDR3 loop spans 14 amino acids. Germline V gene data show CDR1 as SQVTM and CDR2 as ANQGSEA. V lost 4 bases, J lost 1 base, and 14 bases lay in between. The CDR3, as DNA: TGCAGCGTTGGCGGTAGTCTGGGTTCCTACGAGCAGTACTTC. Translation gives CSVGGSLGSYEQYF.

Note on this clone: Other DNA sequences from this sample encode an identical CDR3 as well. V usage is TRBV4-3 and J usage is TRBJ1-3; tentative D call: TRBD1 (6 bases). Looked up from germline, CDR1 is LGHNA and CDR2 is YSLEER. The CDR3 has 18 amino acids. With 4 bases removed from V and 1 base from J, the gap between germline ends came to 20 bases. The CDR3 sequence is CASSPHLTPRGSGNTIYF. CDR3 nucleotide sequence: TGCGCCAGCAGCCCACACCTAACCCCAAGGGGGTCTGGAAACACCATATATTTT.

V usage is TRBV7-8 and J usage is TRBJ2-5; 10 bases line up with TRBD1. CDR3 size: 16 residues. From germline, CDR1 is SGHVS and CDR2 FQNEAQ. The V and J ends lost 2 bases and 2 bases, in that order; junction bases with no gene match: 5. CDR3 protein: CASSLRRDRGQETQYF. The CDR3 DNA sequence: TGTGCCAGCAGCTTACGACGGGACAGGGGTCAAGAGACCCAGTACTTC.

V gene TRBV30 combines with J gene TRBJ2-1; 8 bases align to TRBD2. V dropped 7 bases and J dropped 2; count of bases not matched to a gene: 10. The CDR3 runs 15 residues. Germline-derived CDR1 and CDR2 are GTSNPN and SVGIG (reference sequence). In nucleotides, the CDR3 is TGTGCCTTCAGATTGCCGGGACTAGCCTACAATGAGCAGTTCTTC. Translation: CAFRLPGLAYNEQFF. Full variable domain (remainder filled in from reference TRBV30 and TRBJ2-1): SQTIHQWPATLVQPVGSPLSLECTVEGTSNPNLYWYRQAAGRGLQLLFYSVGIGQISSEVPQNLSASRPQDRQFILSSKKLLLSDSGFYLCAFRLPGLAYNEQFFGPGTRLTVL.

The rearrangement uses TRBV9 and TRBJ2-1, with D possibly matching TRBD2 (5 bases). The germline gives CDR1 SGDLS, CDR2 YYNGEE. The CDR3 spans 15 residues. The V gene lost 4 bases and the J gene lost 4 bases, with 15 bases spanning the gap. The CDR3 is CASSRTFGLYNEQFF. The CDR3 DNA is TGTGCCAGCAGCCGAACATTCGGACTGTACAATGAGCAGTTCTTC.

This clone came up a few times. This rearrangement joins TRBV7-6 to TRBJ2-7; D remains ambiguous. Trimming cost V 1 base and J 0 bases, with 13 bases left between them. The CDR3 runs to 16 residues. The germline gives CDR1 SGHVS, CDR2 FNYEAQ. The CDR3 region is CASSLGSVHSSYEQYF. The CDR3 coding sequence is TGTGCCAGCAGCTTAGGATCGGTCCATAGCTCCTACGAGCAGTACTTC.

The chain employs TRBV11-1 and TRBJ2-4; no definite D call. V was clipped by 0 bases and J by 6 bases, with 15 bases between them. Germline CDR1 SGHAT, CDR2 FQDESV (reference sequence). The CDR3 is 16 residues long. The CDR3 sequence: CASSLAPSSLRNIQYF. The CDR3 nucleotides read TGTGCCAGCAGCTTAGCCCCATCTAGTCTCCGAAACATTCAGTACTTC. The whole variable domain, filled in from reference TRBV11-1 and TRBJ2-4, reads EAEVAQSPRYKITEKSQAVAFWCDPISGHATLYWYRQILGQGPELLVQFQDESVVDDSQLPKDRFSAERLKGVDSTLKIQPAELGDSAMYLCASSLAPSSLRNIQYFGAGTRLSVL.

The chain employs TRBV11-2 and TRBJ1-4; D not resolved. The V gene lost 5 bases and the J gene lost 4 bases, with 17 bases spanning the gap. The germline CDR1 and CDR2 sequences are SGHAT and FQNNGV. The CDR3 length is 16 residues. The CDR3 protein is CASSPKIGIFNEKLFF. As DNA, the CDR3 is TGTGCCAGCAGCCCAAAGATCGGGATATTTAATGAAAAACTGTTTTTT.